The 31 T cell receptor beta chains reported below all come from one sample, sequenced in a study of T and B cells in COVID-19 patients. TRB rearrangements were amplified by multiplex PCR with BIOMED2 TRB-A/B primers. TCRdb independently ran MiXCR on the multiplex PCR reads; one entry per CDR3 protein. The repertoire holds 2,000 to 2,500 distinct CDR3 sequences, with about 25% as singletons. Blood genomic DNA input for TRB amplification was about 240-550 ng. Sample: blood. All receptors derive from a human donor with active COVID-19.

Judged by abundance, this clonotype is medium-sized (0.01 to 0.1%). The chain carries TRBV6-5 and TRBJ2-5; TRBD1 matches 8 bases. CDR1 is MNHEY, CDR2 SVGAGI, per germline. The CDR3 length is 14 residues. V shed 11 bases, J shed 3 bases, and the junction held 11 bases outside the gene matches. The DNA of the CDR3 is TGTGCCGGCCATAACAGGGGGTATGAAGAGACCCAGTACTTC. It codes for CAGHNRGYEETQYF.

The J gene is TRBJ1-1, the V gene TRBV7-9, with D tentatively TRBD1 (5 bases). CDR3 size: 14 residues. Germline V gene data show CDR1 as SEHNR and CDR2 as FQNEAQ (reference sequence). V lost 5 bases, J lost 2 bases, and 12 bases lay in between. The CDR3 loop is CASSAREGNTEAFF. The CDR3 DNA follows: TGTGCCAGCAGCGCCAGGGAGGGAAACACTGAAGCTTTCTTT.

Within the sample, this clonotype is medium-sized. This rearrangement joins TRBV19 to TRBJ2-5, with 10 bases fitting TRBD2. The ends lost 3 bases at V and 3 bases at J; junction bases unmatched: 1. Looked up from germline, CDR1 is LNHDA and CDR2 is SQIVND (reference sequence). The length of the CDR3 is 14 residues. CDR3 DNA sequence: TGTGCCAGTAGTATTGGACTAGCGGAAGAGACCCAGTACTTC. This encodes CASSIGLAEETQYF.

This clonotype is labeled medium-sized. This rearrangement joins TRBV6-5 to TRBJ2-1; 8 bases agree with TRBD2. Germline V lookup: CDR1 MNHEY, CDR2 SVGAGI. V was clipped by 0 bases and J by 12 bases; unmatched bases: 10. The length of the CDR3 is 15 residues. CDR3 region: CASSYSSGSISGQFF. As DNA, the CDR3 is TGTGCCAGCAGTTACTCCAGCGGGAGCATTTCCGGGCAGTTCTTC.

The chain is built from TRBV29-1 and TRBJ2-3; 14 bases align to TRBD2. V shed 8 bases and J 0 bases; nucleotides not matched to a gene: 13. CDR3 length: 18 amino acids. Per the germline V gene, CDR1 is SQVTM and CDR2 is ANQGSEA. The CDR3 sequence: CSINSGTSGRRSTDTQYF. The CDR3 coding sequence is TGCAGCATCAACTCCGGGACTAGCGGGAGACGAAGCACAGATACGCAGTATTTT.

The gene calls are TRBV7-2 and TRBJ2-1; no reliable D call. Trimming removed 1 base from V and 0 bases from J, with 28 bases in between. The CDR3 runs to 22 residues. Germline values: CDR1 SGHTA, CDR2 FQGNSA. The CDR3 protein is CASSLVSRQSTTYWSSYNEQFF. The CDR3 region has the DNA TGTGCCAGCAGCTTAGTCTCTCGGCAGTCCACCACCTACTGGAGCTCCTACAATGAGCAGTTCTTC. The whole variable domain, remainder taken from reference TRBV7-2 and TRBJ2-1, is GAGVSQSPSNKVTEKGKDVELRCDPISGHTALYWYRQSLGQGLEFLIYFQGNSAPDKSGLPSDRFSAERTGGSVSTLTIQRTQQEDSAVYLCASSLVSRQSTTYWSSYNEQFFGPGTRLTVL.

This clonotype has a handful of counts. The V call is TRBV6-2 or TRBV6-3, the J call TRBJ2-1, with D perhaps given as TRBD1 or TRBD2 (5 bases each). From germline, CDR1 is MNHEY and CDR2 SVGEGT. The germline V and J ends were trimmed by 4 bases and 1 base, with 20 bases remaining between them. This CDR3 is 18 amino acids long. DNA of the CDR3: TGTGCCAGCAGTTCCTTCACAGGAGGTTCGGAATCCTACAATGAGCAGTTCTTC. This codes for CASSSFTGGSESYNEQFF.

By sample fraction, this clonotype is medium-sized. This chain uses TRBV19 with TRBJ2-1; 9 bases match TRBD1. This CDR3 is 13 amino acids long. V dropped 6 bases and J dropped 8; count of bases not matched to a gene: 5. The germline CDR1 and CDR2 sequences are LNHDA and SQIVND (reference sequence). Written as DNA, the CDR3 is TGTGCCAGTAGAGGGACAGGGAGGGATGAGCAGTTCTTC. It encodes CASRGTGRDEQFF.

This clonotype is termed large. V gene TRBV19 combines with J gene TRBJ2-3; D possibly corresponds to TRBD2 (6 bases). Looked up from germline, CDR1 is LNHDA and CDR2 is SQIVND (reference sequence). The CDR3 contains 15 residues. V shed 5 bases and J shed 4 bases, with 16 bases lying between them. CDR3 protein: CASSLKEGGADTQYF. The CDR3 region has the DNA TGTGCCAGTAGTCTGAAAGAAGGAGGGGCAGATACGCAGTATTTT.

This clonotype was detected a few times. The chain links TRBV7-6 to TRBJ1-3; 10 bases align to TRBD1. The CDR3 has 18 amino acids. Trimming removed 4 bases from V and 4 bases from J; junction bases left unmatched: 13. Germline loops: CDR1 SGHVS, CDR2 FNYEAQ. The CDR3 reads CASSSQGTGVVRGNTIYF. In DNA, the CDR3 is TGTGCCAGCAGCTCGCAGGGGACAGGGGTCGTCCGAGGAAACACCATATATTTT.

As to this clonotype: A much larger clone is a single base away; this may be a read error. Lacking the conserved final phenylalanine or tryptophan, this CDR3 likely reflects a read error. The chain has TRBV6-2 or TRBV6-3 and TRBJ1-5; 10 nucleotides match TRBD1. The CDR3 contains 14 residues. J gave up 9 bases and V 3 bases, and 5 bases lay outside the gene matches. Per germline, CDR1 MNHEY and CDR2 SVGEGT. CDR3 coding DNA: TGTGCCAGCAGTTATGGGACAGGGGTAATGCCCCAGCATTGT. Protein product: CASSYGTGVMPQHC.

This clonotype qualifies as medium-sized (0.01 to 0.1%). J is TRBJ2-2 and V is TRBV27; no firm D call. The CDR3 consists of 13 residues. CDR1 is MNHEY and CDR2 is SMNVEV in the germline V gene (reference sequence). Trimming cost V 5 bases and J 3 bases, with 7 bases left between them. DNA for the CDR3: TGTGCCAGCAGTCTTGAGTACACCGGGGAGCTGTTTTTT. Protein sequence: CASSLEYTGELFF.

Judged by abundance, this clonotype is medium-sized (0.01 to 0.1%). The chain is built from TRBV6-5 and TRBJ2-1; 7 bases map to TRBD2. CDR3 length: 13 residues. The ends lost 5 bases at V and 9 bases at J; junction bases unmatched: 7. In germline, CDR1 is MNHEY, CDR2 SVGAGI. Here the CDR3 reads CASSAQTSSEQFF. The CDR3 region has the DNA TGTGCCAGCAGTGCCCAGACTAGCTCTGAGCAGTTCTTC.

The chain links TRBV12-3 or TRBV12-4 to TRBJ1-1, with no clear D. The ends were cut back, 3 bases at V and 0 bases at J, with 5 bases in the middle. CDR3 length: 13 residues. As DNA, the CDR3 is TGTGCCAGCAGTTTTGGGATGAACACTGAAGCTTTCTTT. It specifies CASSFGMNTEAFF.

This clonotype ranks as medium-sized. J is TRBJ2-7 and V is TRBV27, with D maybe TRBD1 (5 bases). V lost 6 bases and J lost 4, with 19 bases in between. This CDR3 region has 15 residues. Germline V gene sequence: CDR1 MNHEY, CDR2 SMNVEV (reference sequence). CDR3 residues: CASRYSGFGLYEQYF. The CDR3 DNA is TGTGCCAGCAGATACTCAGGGTTCGGGTTATACGAGCAGTACTTC.

The rearrangement uses TRBV20-1 and TRBJ2-5, with 11 bases fitting TRBD2. The junction had 9 bases not matched to a gene; V was cut back by 7 bases and J by 5 bases. Per germline, CDR1 DFQATT and CDR2 SNEGSKA (reference sequence). This CDR3 is built from 14 residues. The CDR3 DNA reads as TGCAGTGGAACTAGCGGGAGTTCTGGGGAGACCCAGTACTTC. As protein: CSGTSGSSGETQYF.

This clonotype showed up just a few times. V usage is TRBV6-2 or TRBV6-3 and J usage is TRBJ2-2; 10 nucleotides line up with TRBD2. CDR3 size: 18 residues. CDR1 is MNHEY and CDR2 is SVGEGT in the germline V gene. V lost 2 bases, J lost 3 bases, and 9 bases stayed unmatched. DNA for the CDR3: TGTGCCAGCAGTTACCCTAGCGGGAGCGGGGACGACACCGGGGAGCTGTTTTTT. It specifies CASSYPSGSGDDTGELFF.

Comments on this clonotype: This clone may be a read error of a much larger clone one base away. V and J are TRBV5-5 and TRBJ2-7; 8 nucleotides agree with TRBD2. The CDR3 has 14 amino acids. From germline, CDR1 is SGHKS and CDR2 YYEKEE (reference sequence). The CDR3 DNA reads TGTGCCAGAAGCTTGGTCCTAGCGGGCTACAAGCAGTACTTC. It yields the protein CARSLVLAGYKQYF.

This clonotype is judged large. The V gene is TRBV29-1, the J gene TRBJ1-2; TRBD1 might be the D (5 bases). The length of the CDR3 is 11 residues. The germline CDR1 and CDR2 sequences are SQVTM and ANQGSEA. The V end lost 6 bases, the J end lost 7 bases, and 12 bases lay between the germline ends. The CDR3: CSVDGQGGYTF. The CDR3 DNA reads as TGCAGCGTCGACGGGCAGGGTGGCTACACCTTC.

The chain combines TRBV6-4 with TRBJ2-1; no clear D gene. The CDR3 runs to 13 residues. Germline V CDR1 and CDR2: MRHNA, SNTAGT. The V gene lost 6 bases and the J gene lost 10 bases, with 16 bases spanning the gap. CDR3 bases: TGTGCCAGCAGATCGGTGGGCCCTCGGGAGCAGTTCTTC. Its translation: CASRSVGPREQFF.

J is TRBJ2-7 and V is TRBV12-3 or TRBV12-4; D unclear. V was pared by 3 bases and J by 6 bases, with 9 bases between. This CDR3 spans 12 amino acids. In DNA, the CDR3 is TGTGCCAGCAGTTTTGGCCCTACCGAGCAGTACTTC. This sequence encodes CASSFGPTEQYF.

This clonotype ranks as medium-sized (0.01 to 0.1%). The V call is TRBV6-5, the J call TRBJ2-1; D is perhaps TRBD1 (6 bases). The CDR3 is made up of 15 amino acids. The V gene lost 5 bases and the J gene lost 1 base, with 12 bases spanning the gap. Germline CDR1 MNHEY, CDR2 SVGAGI. The CDR3 sequence: CASSAGTNSYNEQFF. CDR3 sequence (DNA): TGTGCCAGCAGTGCCGGGACAAATTCCTACAATGAGCAGTTCTTC.

The rearrangement joins TRBV7-2 to TRBJ2-1, with 10 bases lining up with TRBD2. The CDR3 totals 16 residues. Looked up from germline, CDR1 is SGHTA and CDR2 is FQGNSA. Germline trimming cut 4 bases from V and 3 bases from J; bases unmatched to any gene: 6. In DNA, the CDR3 is TGTGCCAGCAGCTACCTAGCGGGAGTGGGCTACAATGAGCAGTTCTTC. Its translation: CASSYLAGVGYNEQFF.

The sample holds a few counts of this clonotype. This chain joins TRBV10-3 and TRBJ2-5, with 10 nucleotides matching TRBD1. The CDR3 has 14 amino acids. The J segment lost 5 bases and the V segment lost 6 bases, leaving 6 bases of the junction unmatched. Per germline, CDR1 ENHRY and CDR2 SYGVKD. Here the CDR3 DNA reads TGTGCCATCAGGCCGGGACAGGGGAGGGAGACCCAGTACTTC. Protein: CAIRPGQGRETQYF.

The chain has TRBV6-5 and TRBJ2-7; D not certain. The CDR3 spans 12 residues. Germline V CDR1 and CDR2: MNHEY, SVGAGI. The germline V and J ends were trimmed by 8 bases and 6 bases, with 14 bases remaining between them. CDR3 in DNA: TGTGCCAGCCAAGACTCCGGCGTCGAGCAGTACTTC. Amino acid sequence: CASQDSGVEQYF.

The table lists this clonotype with a few counts. This chain uses TRBV12-3 or TRBV12-4 with TRBJ2-3; D may match TRBD1 or TRBD2 (5 bases each). V was shortened by 6 bases and J by 1 base, with 14 bases between the two germline ends. The CDR3 totals 15 residues. The CDR3 here is CASSSNRGGTDTQYF. As DNA, the CDR3 is TGTGCCAGCAGCTCAAACCGGGGCGGCACAGATACGCAGTATTTT.

By proportion, this clonotype is medium-sized (0.01 to 0.1%). The chain combines TRBV19 with TRBJ1-5, with D possibly TRBD1 on 6 matching bases. V was cut by 5 bases and J by 2 bases, with 16 bases left in between. Germline-derived CDR1 and CDR2 are LNHDA and SQIVND (reference sequence). The CDR3 length is 16 residues. CDR3 protein: CASSSQGLQGNQPQHF. CDR3 bases: TGTGCCAGTAGTTCACAGGGTCTACAGGGCAATCAGCCCCAGCATTTT.

This chain joins TRBV29-1 and TRBJ2-2, with no clear D. This CDR3 contains 12 residues. Per germline, CDR1 SQVTM and CDR2 ANQGSEA. Trimming removed 4 bases at V and 8 bases at J, with 11 bases between. CDR3 sequence (DNA): TGCAGCGTTGGAAGGTCGCGAGGGGAGCTGTTTTTT. It translates to CSVGRSRGELFF.

By sample share, this clonotype is medium-sized. The chain recombines TRBV19 with TRBJ2-6, with 8 bases matching TRBD2. The V and J ends lost 9 bases and 2 bases, in that order; junction bases with no gene match: 3. The CDR3 covers 14 residues. Germline CDR1 is LNHDA and CDR2 is SQIVND (reference sequence). CDR3 loop: CASVGRAGANVLTF. In DNA, the CDR3 is TGTGCCAGCGTCGGGAGGGCTGGGGCCAACGTCCTGACTTTC.

In its sample, this clonotype is large (0.1 to 1%). This sequence joins TRBV6-5 and TRBJ2-7; tentatively, D is TRBD2 (6 bases). V was pared by 8 bases and J by 6 bases, with 14 bases between. The length of the CDR3 is 12 residues. From germline, CDR1 is MNHEY and CDR2 SVGAGI. The DNA for the CDR3 is TGTGCCAGCCGGGACTCCGGCGTCGAGCAGTACTTC. Amino acids: CASRDSGVEQYF.

By its share, this clonotype is medium-sized. This sequence joins TRBV29-1 and TRBJ1-1, with TRBD1 identical over 10 bases. The CDR3 sequence is 15 residues long. Germline lookup yields CDR1 SQVTM and CDR2 ANQGSEA. V shed 6 bases and J 0 bases; nucleotides not matched to a gene: 7. The CDR3 DNA is TGCAGCGTACGGACAGGGGGGATTTTGAACACTGAAGCTTTCTTT. Protein sequence: CSVRTGGILNTEAFF.